This TCR beta chain stems from a study of control samples from healthy donors and cancer patients. This table comes from immunoSEQ multiplex PCR, and its TCRdb copy is limited to in-frame clones, with some not included. The sample shows approximately 100,000 clones, around nine tenths of them seen only once. Trimming took 4 bases from V and 7 from J; bases not matched to a gene: 8. CDR1 is LGHNA and CDR2 is YNFKEQ in the germline V gene. The CDR3 runs 15 residues. The specimen was blood. This receptor was obtained from a human donor in good health. The donor label of this sample is uncertain. The chain couples TRBV4-2 to TRBJ1-4; 8 bases agree with TRBD1. The CDR3 DNA reads as TGTGCCAGCAGCCTCTCCGGGACAGGCGCTGAAAAACTGTTTTTT. It is translated as CASSLSGTGAEKLFF.